The clone carrying this TCR beta chain has more than one count but fewer than ten. Its antigen remains unidentified. The sample holds other DNA sequences that translate to the same CDR3. The sample comes from a study of OX40 agonist ivuxolimab in advanced cancers. The study's findings and limits: A proportion of nonresponders additionally exhibited low normalized T-cell clonal expansion. Clonal expansion was seen in CD4+ and CD8+ blood T cells by week 6 at 0.1 to 3.0 mg/kg. Relative to CD4+, CD8+ T cells held more expanded clones on average. Undetermined was the antigen specificity of the expanded peripheral T cells.

The protocol was immunoSEQ multiplex PCR, while the TCRdb copy is restricted to in-frame clones and leaves out a portion. There are around 20,000 clones in the sample; 70% to 80% occur only once, and around 33% lies in the top ten. CDR3 length: 14 amino acids. V lost 6 bases and J 0 bases, leaving 11 bases between the germline ends. Per germline, CDR1 MDHEN and CDR2 SYDVKM. This sequence joins TRBV28 and TRBJ1-1; D gene uncertain. The sequencing used CD4+ or CD8+ T cells sorted from blood, collected in a trial of the OX40 agonist ivuxolimab. This clonotype was obtained from an adult with an advanced solid tumor such as melanoma, head and neck, liver or kidney cancer. The CDR3 region has the DNA TGTGCCAGCAGCCTCCACAGCCTGAACACTGAAGCTTTCTTT. The encoded protein is CASSLHSLNTEAFF.